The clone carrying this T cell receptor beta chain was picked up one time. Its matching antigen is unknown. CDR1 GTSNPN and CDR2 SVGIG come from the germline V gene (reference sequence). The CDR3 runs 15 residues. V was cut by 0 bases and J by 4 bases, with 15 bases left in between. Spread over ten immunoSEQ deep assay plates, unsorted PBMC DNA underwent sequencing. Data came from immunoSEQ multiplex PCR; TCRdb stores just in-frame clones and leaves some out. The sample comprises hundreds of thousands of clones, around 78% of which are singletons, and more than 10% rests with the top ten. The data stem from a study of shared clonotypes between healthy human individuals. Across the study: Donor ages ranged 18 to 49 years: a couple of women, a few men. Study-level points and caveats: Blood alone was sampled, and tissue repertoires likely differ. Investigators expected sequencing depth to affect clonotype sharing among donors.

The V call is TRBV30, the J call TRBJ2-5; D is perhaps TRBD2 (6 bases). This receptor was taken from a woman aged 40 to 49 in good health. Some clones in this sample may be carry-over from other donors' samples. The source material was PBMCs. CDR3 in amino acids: CAWSVRTGGTETQYF. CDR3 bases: TGTGCCTGGAGTGTCCGGACTGGCGGGACAGAGACCCAGTACTTC.